The 17 T cell receptor beta chains below all came from one sample that was sequenced in a study of blood T cell repertoires in COVID-19. The repertoire was sequenced with immunoSEQ multiplex PCR; TCRdb's copy has only in-frame clones and lacks some. The sample carries tens of thousands of clones, about 85% recorded once. Sequencing used peripheral blood. All receptors come from an elderly man with acute or convalescent COVID-19.

This chain joins TRBV4-1 and TRBJ2-1; TRBD2 aligns across 7 bases. Losses at the gene ends were 0 bases for V and 7 bases for J; bases not matched to a gene: 3. Germline V gene lookup returns CDR1 MGHRA and CDR2 YSYEKL. The CDR3 totals 14 residues. The CDR3 loop reads CASSQEGGRNEQFF. The DNA of the CDR3 is TGCGCCAGCAGCCAAGAAGGCGGGAGAAATGAGCAGTTCTTC.

The V and J genes are TRBV19 and TRBJ2-7; tentatively, D is TRBD1 (7 bases). Germline V lookup: CDR1 LNHDA, CDR2 SQIVND (reference sequence). This CDR3 is built from 14 residues. Between the trimmed V and J ends, which lost 5 bases and 3 bases, there was a span of 14 bases. CDR3 sequence: CASSRGTENYEQYF. CDR3 in DNA: TGTGCCAGTAGTCGGGGGACAGAAAACTACGAGCAGTACTTC.

The chain uses TRBV7-9 and TRBJ1-1, with D maybe TRBD1 (6 bases). V was clipped by 2 bases and J by 1 base, with 8 bases between them. This CDR3 contains 14 residues. From germline, CDR1 is SEHNR and CDR2 FQNEAQ (reference sequence). Written as DNA, the CDR3 is TGTGCCAGCAGCTTACGGGGGGCGAACACTGAAGCTTTCTTT. It translates to CASSLRGANTEAFF.

This clone was counted a few times. The chain is built from TRBV3-1 (or the pseudogene TRBV3-2) and TRBJ2-7; TRBD2 might be the D (5 bases). CDR1 LGHDT and CDR2 YNNKEL come from the germline V gene (reference sequence). Trimming cost V 4 bases and J 3 bases, with 10 bases left between them. The CDR3 has 13 residues. The CDR3 is CASSRGQNYEQYF. The CDR3 DNA follows: TGTGCCAGCAGCCGCGGGCAAAACTACGAGCAGTACTTC.

V is TRBV24-1 and J is TRBJ2-6; possibly TRBD2 for D (5 bases). The CDR3 runs 17 residues. V lost 4 bases and J lost 0, with 12 bases in between. The germline gives CDR1 KGHDR, CDR2 SFDVKD. The CDR3 sequence: CATSDGKSTSGANVLTF. The CDR3 DNA is TGTGCCACCAGTGACGGGAAGAGCACCTCTGGGGCCAACGTCCTGACTTTC.

This clone has a handful of counts. CDR3 loop: CASSPTSGQGSGNTIYF. The CDR3, as DNA: TGTGCCAGCAGTCCTACTTCGGGACAGGGCTCTGGAAACACCATATATTTT. The rearrangement links TRBV3-1 (or the pseudogene TRBV3-2) to TRBJ1-3, with 9 nucleotides matching TRBD1. The CDR3 has 17 amino acids. J was trimmed by 0 bases and V by 6 bases; bases with no gene match: 9. Germline lookup yields CDR1 LGHDT and CDR2 YNNKEL (reference sequence).

V usage is TRBV6-5 and J usage is TRBJ1-6; no clear D gene. Germline assignment: CDR1 MNHEY and CDR2 SVGAGI. The CDR3 totals 15 residues. V shed 0 bases and J shed 10 bases, with 13 bases lying between them. CDR3 DNA sequence: TGTGCCAGCAGTTACTCGTTCGGGGTAGGGTCACCCCTCCACTTT. Translated, it gives CASSYSFGVGSPLHF.

This clone was counted a single time. This same CDR3 is encoded by further DNA sequences in the sample. DNA for the CDR3: TGTGCCTGGAGTCAAGGGGTAAACACTGAAGCTTTCTTT. This gives the protein CAWSQGVNTEAFF. The J gene is TRBJ1-1, the V gene TRBV30; tentatively, D is TRBD1 (5 bases). Germline V gene lookup returns CDR1 GTSNPN and CDR2 SVGIG (reference sequence). Trimming shortened V by 2 bases and J by 2 bases, and 9 bases separated the two germline ends. This CDR3 spans 13 amino acids.

V and J are TRBV5-1 and TRBJ1-5; 7 bases align to TRBD1. J gave up 6 bases and V 0 bases, and 9 bases lay outside the gene matches. The CDR3 contains 16 residues. Germline V gene sequence: CDR1 SGHRS, CDR2 YFSETQ. Here the CDR3 reads CASSLGPGTELQPQHF. The CDR3 DNA reads TGCGCCAGCAGCTTGGGCCCTGGGACAGAGCTTCAGCCCCAGCATTTT. The whole variable domain, filled in from reference TRBV5-1 and TRBJ1-5, reads KAGVTQTPRYLIKTRGQQVTLSCSPISGHRSVSWYQQTPGQGLQFLFEYFSETQRNKGNFPGRFSGRQFSNSRSEMNVSTLELGDSALYLCASSLGPGTELQPQHFGDGTRLSIL.

The V call is TRBV3-1 (or the pseudogene TRBV3-2), the J call TRBJ2-3; possible D gene TRBD1, 6 bases. Germline V gene data show CDR1 as LGHDT and CDR2 as YNNKEL (reference sequence). This CDR3 is 17 amino acids long. Trimming stripped 0 bases from V and 5 bases from J, with 18 bases between. The CDR3 sequence is CASSQDQGTIKGDTQYF. CDR3 coding DNA: TGTGCCAGCAGCCAAGATCAGGGGACAATTAAGGGAGATACGCAGTATTTT.

This rearrangement joins TRBV11-2 to TRBJ2-2; no clear D gene. The CDR3 is made up of 15 amino acids. V was clipped by 5 bases and J by 2 bases, with 12 bases between them. The germline V gene has CDR1 SGHAT and CDR2 FQNNGV. CDR3 sequence (DNA): TGTGCCAGCAGCCCTAGAGATTTCAACACCGGGGAGCTGTTTTTT. Translation gives CASSPRDFNTGELFF.

This clone appeared a single time. The chain links TRBV12-3 or TRBV12-4 to TRBJ2-1; the D gene is possibly TRBD1 (5 bases). This CDR3 region has 13 residues. V was shortened by 4 bases and J by 7 bases, with 11 bases between the two germline ends. CDR3: CASSSQGWNEQFF. In DNA form, the CDR3 reads TGTGCCAGCAGTTCGCAGGGATGGAATGAGCAGTTCTTC.

The chain combines TRBV25-1 with TRBJ2-7; TRBD1 matches at 7 bases. CDR3 length equals 14 residues. Germline V gene lookup returns CDR1 MGHDK and CDR2 SYGVNS. With 6 bases clipped from V and 3 bases from J, the junction kept 8 bases outside the gene matches. The CDR3 is CASSMGQPFYEQYF. The DNA for the CDR3 is TGTGCCAGCAGCATGGGACAGCCGTTCTACGAGCAGTACTTC.

The genes are TRBV7-9 and TRBJ1-3; TRBD1 aligns across 7 bases. V lost 0 bases to trimming and J lost 0 bases; unmatched junction nucleotides: 2. CDR1 is SEHNR, CDR2 FQNEAQ, per germline (reference sequence). This CDR3 is built from 16 residues. Here the CDR3 reads CASSLAGQISGNTIYF. The CDR3 DNA is TGTGCCAGCAGCTTAGCGGGACAGATCTCTGGAAACACCATATATTTT.

The table lists this clone with a few counts. The chain couples TRBV24-1 to TRBJ1-5, with TRBD1 identical over 8 bases. The germline V gene encodes CDR1 KGHDR and CDR2 SFDVKD. CDR3 length: 15 residues. The V gene end was trimmed by 4 bases and the J gene end by 3 bases; junction bases not matched to a gene: 4. The CDR3 sequence is CATSDGQGLNQPQHF. DNA of the CDR3: TGTGCCACCAGTGACGGACAGGGCCTCAATCAGCCCCAGCATTTT.

The chain links TRBV12-3 or TRBV12-4 to TRBJ1-3; D uncertain. The V and J ends lost 2 bases and 8 bases respectively, with 7 bases between them. CDR3 length: 12 residues. DNA for the CDR3: TGTGCCAGCAGTTTAAGAGGAGACACCATATATTTT. Its protein product is CASSLRGDTIYF.

The chain carries TRBV9 and TRBJ2-5; 8 positions match TRBD1. Per germline, CDR1 SGDLS and CDR2 YYNGEE. This CDR3 spans 14 amino acids. The V and J ends lost 0 bases and 3 bases, in that order; junction bases with no gene match: 1. The CDR3 reads CASSVAGGEETQYF. CDR3 nucleotide sequence: TGTGCCAGCAGCGTAGCAGGGGGCGAAGAGACCCAGTACTTC. Based on the CDR3 plus reference TRBV9 and TRBJ2-5, the full variable domain is DSGVTQTPKHLITATGQRVTLRCSPRSGDLSVYWYQQSLDQGLQFLIQYYNGEERAKGNILERFSAQQFPDLHSELNLSSLELGDSALYFCASSVAGGEETQYFGPGTRLLVL.